These 9 T cell receptor beta chains came from one sample sequenced in a study of blood T cell repertoires in COVID-19. Sequencing was performed with immunoSEQ multiplex PCR; in TCRdb, only in-frame clones are kept and a portion is missing. This table has about 160,000 clones, roughly 82% appearing once. The sample taken for sequencing was peripheral blood. The source is a man between 65 and 85 years old with acute or convalescent COVID-19.

The chain uses TRBV19 and TRBJ1-2; D gene uncertain. Trimming removed 3 bases at V and 8 bases at J, with 7 bases between. This CDR3 is built from 11 residues. Germline CDR1 LNHDA, CDR2 SQIVND (reference sequence). The CDR3 DNA sequence: TGTGCCAGTAGTATGGCCGGGGGCTACACCTTC. Protein sequence: CASSMAGGYTF.

The V call is TRBV15, the J call TRBJ2-5, with 12 nucleotides matching TRBD2. V dropped 3 bases and J dropped 5; count of bases not matched to a gene: 19. The CDR3 is 20 residues long. The germline CDR1 and CDR2 sequences are LNHNV and YYDKDF (reference sequence). The CDR3 DNA reads TGTGCCACCAGCAGTACCACAGCGGGGGACGGACTAGCGGGACGGGAGACCCAGTACTTC. Encoded protein: CATSSTTAGDGLAGRETQYF.

This chain joins TRBV3-1 (or the pseudogene TRBV3-2) and TRBJ1-2, with 8 bases identical to TRBD1. Trimming at V came to 1 base and at J to 3 bases, leaving 7 bases not matched to a gene. The length of the CDR3 is 16 residues. Germline V gives CDR1 LGHDT, CDR2 YNNKEL (reference sequence). The CDR3 region has the DNA TGTGCCAGCAGCCAAGCCGACAGGGGATCGGACTATGGCTACACCTTC. Protein sequence: CASSQADRGSDYGYTF.

The chain carries TRBV7-3 and TRBJ2-3; the D is unclear. The CDR3 is made up of 13 amino acids. Germline loops: CDR1 SGHTA, CDR2 FQGTGA. The V gene lost 5 bases and the J gene lost 0 bases, with 6 bases spanning the gap. The CDR3 region is CASSRLSTDTQYF. The CDR3 nucleotides read TGTGCCAGCAGCCGGTTAAGCACAGATACGCAGTATTTT.

The chain couples TRBV12-1 to TRBJ2-1; TRBD2 is the table's D call, not checked against the DNA. TRBV12-1 constitutes a pseudogene. The CDR3 covers 18 residues. CDR3: CASMKGLAGGCSYNEQFF. The CDR3 DNA reads as TGTGCCAGCATGAAGGGACTAGCGGGGGGCTGCTCCTACAATGAGCAGTTCTTC.

This clone was seen once. V is TRBV9 and J is TRBJ1-2, with D possibly matching TRBD1 (5 bases). CDR1 is SGDLS and CDR2 is YYNGEE in the germline V gene. Trimming left V 0 bases short and J 6 bases short, with 18 bases between. CDR3 length: 16 amino acids. The CDR3 loop is CASSVDPVGHLDGYTF. Here the CDR3 DNA reads TGTGCCAGCAGCGTAGACCCCGTAGGACATTTAGATGGCTACACCTTC.

This clone was detected once. This chain connects TRBV2 to TRBJ2-7, with a tentative D call TRBD1 (7 bases). The CDR3 is 15 amino acids. Germline V CDR1 and CDR2: SNHLY, FYNNEI. V lost 7 bases and J 3 bases, leaving 19 bases between the germline ends. The CDR3 sequence: CASTEGPRGDYEQYF. The CDR3 nucleotides are TGTGCCAGCACCGAAGGGCCCAGGGGGGACTACGAGCAGTACTTC.

J is TRBJ2-7 and V is TRBV28, with TRBD2 matching over 7 bases. The CDR3 sequence is 16 residues long. V lost 3 bases and J lost 2; bases outside the gene matches: 10. Germline CDR1 MDHEN, CDR2 SYDVKM. The CDR3 sequence is CASSFGGGITTYEQYF. The CDR3, as DNA: TGTGCCAGCAGTTTTGGGGGGGGTATCACCACCTACGAGCAGTACTTC.

The CDR3: CASSVAPDGTGKQFF. The DNA for the CDR3 is TGTGCCAGCAGCGTAGCTCCTGATGGGACAGGGAAGCAGTTCTTC. The V gene is TRBV9, the J gene TRBJ2-1; 9 bases match TRBD1. The germline CDR1 and CDR2 sequences are SGDLS and YYNGEE. With 0 bases clipped from V and 11 bases from J, the junction kept 9 bases outside the gene matches. The CDR3 covers 15 residues.